One sample yielded the 19 T cell receptor beta chains listed below, sequenced in a study of blood T cell repertoires in COVID-19. TCRdb keeps only in-frame clones here, not all; method: immunoSEQ multiplex PCR. Among approximately 150,000 clones listed, 82% were seen once. Sequencing used peripheral blood. The receptors shown here come from a human donor with acute or convalescent COVID-19. The donor label of this sample is uncertain.

V usage is TRBV11-2 and J usage is TRBJ2-1, with 8 positions matching TRBD2. The V gene's germline CDR1 is SGHAT and CDR2 FQNNGV. This CDR3 is 18 amino acids long. With V trimmed by 2 bases and J by 5 bases, 14 bases remained unmatched. The DNA for the CDR3 is TGTGCCAGCAGCTTACTTTTATCAGGCGGGGGGTTAGACAATGAGCAGTTCTTC. Translating gives CASSLLLSGGGLDNEQFF.

CDR3 coding DNA: TGTGCCTGGAGTACGCAGACAGGGGGCGCAGATACGCAGTATTTT. Protein: CAWSTQTGGADTQYF. The V and J genes are TRBV30 and TRBJ2-3; 10 positions match TRBD1. Germline values: CDR1 GTSNPN, CDR2 SVGIG (reference sequence). Losses at the gene ends were 2 bases for V and 4 bases for J; bases not matched to a gene: 6. The CDR3 is made up of 15 amino acids.

The V gene is TRBV5-5, the J gene TRBJ2-6; 7 bases fit TRBD2. Trimming at V came to 1 base and at J to 1 base, leaving 14 bases not matched to a gene. The CDR3 consists of 20 residues. In germline, CDR1 is SGHKS, CDR2 YYEKEE (reference sequence). CDR3 amino acids: CASSLLPPGRGPSGANVLTF. Here the CDR3 DNA reads TGTGCCAGCAGCTTGTTACCCCCAGGGAGGGGCCCATCTGGGGCCAACGTCCTGACTTTC.

The rearrangement uses TRBV4-1 and TRBJ2-7; 9 bases agree with TRBD2. J was trimmed by 2 bases and V by 2 bases; bases with no gene match: 13. Germline values: CDR1 MGHRA, CDR2 YSYEKL. The CDR3 sequence is 18 residues long. CDR3 loop: CASSQNRLAGLRPYEQYF. The CDR3 DNA is TGCGCCAGCAGCCAAAACCGTCTAGCGGGGTTAAGGCCCTACGAGCAGTACTTC.

The chain has TRBV7-8 and TRBJ2-7; TRBD1 is a possible D gene (6 bases). This CDR3 has 16 amino acids. CDR1 and CDR2 (germline): SGHVS, FQNEAQ. Deletions cut 2 bases from V and 3 bases from J, with 17 bases between. Written as DNA, the CDR3 is TGTGCCAGCAGCTTACGTTTGTCGGCAGGGGTCTACGAGCAGTACTTC. This translates into CASSLRLSAGVYEQYF.

This chain joins TRBV7-8 and TRBJ1-6; 8 bases map to TRBD1. The ends lost 3 bases at V and 7 bases at J; junction bases unmatched: 2. Germline V lookup: CDR1 SGHVS, CDR2 FQNEAQ. CDR3 length: 14 residues. The CDR3 region is CASSFDRGNSPLHF. The CDR3 DNA is TGTGCCAGCAGCTTCGACAGGGGAAATTCACCCCTCCACTTT.

The rearrangement links TRBV27 to TRBJ1-4, with D tentatively TRBD1 (5 bases). Germline loops: CDR1 MNHEY, CDR2 SMNVEV (reference sequence). The CDR3 loop spans 15 amino acids. V lost 5 bases to trimming and J lost 7 bases, with 17 bases between them. The DNA for the CDR3 is TGTGCCAGCAGTCCGATCGCAGGGTCGAGTGAAAAACTGTTTTTT. This gives the protein CASSPIAGSSEKLFF.

The chain recombines TRBV5-5 with TRBJ1-2; 7 bases map to TRBD1. CDR3 length equals 13 residues. Trimming cost V 5 bases and J 2 bases; bases outside gene matches: 3. Per the germline V gene, CDR1 is SGHKS and CDR2 is YYEKEE (reference sequence). The DNA for the CDR3 is TGTGCCAGCAGGATACAGGGGAACTATGGCTACACCTTC. It translates to CASRIQGNYGYTF. The full variable domain, with the rest looked up from reference TRBV5-5 and TRBJ1-2, is DAGVTQSPTHLIKTRGQQVTLRCSPISGHKSVSWYQQVLGQGPQFIFQYYEKEERGRGNFPDRFSARQFPNYSSELNVNALLLGDSALYLCASRIQGNYGYTFGSGTRLTVV.

The rearrangement links TRBV5-1 to TRBJ2-5; 9 nucleotides align to TRBD1. The germline V gene has CDR1 SGHRS and CDR2 YFSETQ. Trimming removed 3 bases from V and 4 bases from J; junction bases left unmatched: 4. CDR3 length: 14 amino acids. CDR3 sequence reads: CASSSTGGGETQYF. In DNA, the CDR3 is TGCGCCAGCAGCTCTACAGGGGGCGGAGAGACCCAGTACTTC.

CDR3 nucleotide sequence: TGTGCCAGCAGCTTAGGAGGGCAGGGGGCTGAAGCTTTCTTT. Translated: CASSLGGQGAEAFF. The J gene is TRBJ1-1, the V gene TRBV7-9; TRBD1 aligns across 7 bases. J gave up 6 bases and V 1 base, and 5 bases lay outside the gene matches. CDR1 SEHNR and CDR2 FQNEAQ come from the germline V gene (reference sequence). The CDR3 is 14 residues long. The complete variable domain, with remaining parts taken from reference TRBV7-9 and TRBJ1-1, reads DTGVSQNPRHKITKRGQNVTFRCDPISEHNRLYWYRQTLGQGPEFLTYFQNEAQLEKSRLLSDRFSAERPKGSFSTLEIQRTEQGDSAMYLCASSLGGQGAEAFFGQGTRLTVV.

This rearrangement joins TRBV7-2 to TRBJ2-7, with 7 bases identical to TRBD2. The CDR3 runs 14 residues. The V gene's germline CDR1 is SGHTA and CDR2 FQGNSA. V shed 6 bases and J 4 bases; nucleotides not matched to a gene: 9. The CDR3 region is CASSLTGGWYEQYF. CDR3 coding DNA: TGTGCCAGCAGTCTCACCGGGGGGTGGTACGAGCAGTACTTC.

Only a few counts were recorded for this clone. This sequence joins TRBV3-1 (or the pseudogene TRBV3-2) and TRBJ1-2, with TRBD1 matching over 8 bases. In germline, CDR1 is LGHDT, CDR2 YNNKEL (reference sequence). V trimming: 4 bases; J trimming: 8 bases; junction bases outside the gene matches: 3. This CDR3 has 12 residues. Here the CDR3 DNA reads TGTGCCAGCAGCCTCACAGGGGGAGGCTACACCTTC. It specifies CASSLTGGGYTF.

The rearrangement joins TRBV7-2 to TRBJ2-7; the D gene is possibly TRBD1 (6 bases). The germline V gene has CDR1 SGHTA and CDR2 FQGNSA. This CDR3 spans 14 amino acids. The ends were cut back, 5 bases at V and 5 bases at J, with 16 bases in the middle. The CDR3 here is CASSKQGTYHEQYF. DNA of the CDR3: TGTGCCAGCAGCAAACAGGGAACGTACCACGAGCAGTACTTC.

This clone was recorded a few times. V and J are TRBV11-2 and TRBJ2-4; 14 nucleotides match TRBD2. The germline gives CDR1 SGHAT, CDR2 FQNNGV. This CDR3 has 19 amino acids. After removal of 5 bases from V and 8 bases from J, the junction contained 17 bases not matched to a gene. The CDR3 protein is CASSPRTSGGTGSLYIQYF. Here the CDR3 DNA reads TGTGCCAGCAGCCCCCGGACTAGCGGGGGGACAGGGTCACTTTACATTCAGTACTTC.

The chain recombines TRBV19 with TRBJ1-1; weak D call: TRBD1 (5 bases). Germline CDR1 is LNHDA and CDR2 is SQIVND (reference sequence). V was pared by 7 bases and J by 4 bases, with 22 bases between. The CDR3 is 16 amino acids. The CDR3 reads CASIVSGLGVITEAFF. CDR3 sequence (DNA): TGTGCCAGTATCGTAAGCGGGCTAGGGGTCATCACTGAAGCTTTCTTT.

The chain recombines TRBV6-5 with TRBJ1-1, with 7 bases identical to TRBD1. CDR3 size: 15 residues. Germline trimming cut 2 bases from V and 7 bases from J; bases unmatched to any gene: 10. Per germline, CDR1 MNHEY and CDR2 SVGAGI. As DNA, the CDR3 is TGTGCCAGCAGTTACAGGGTAGGGGGCGCTGGTGAAGCTTTCTTT. As protein: CASSYRVGGAGEAFF.

J is TRBJ1-2 and V is TRBV19; D is ambiguous. V lost 5 bases and J 2 bases, leaving 15 bases between the germline ends. The germline V gene has CDR1 LNHDA and CDR2 SQIVND (reference sequence). The CDR3 is 15 residues long. In nucleotides, the CDR3 is TGTGCCAGTAGTTCCCGGGAGGCGGCAAACTATGGCTACACCTTC. This gives the protein CASSSREAANYGYTF.

There are a few counts of this clone. The V gene is TRBV7-3, the J gene TRBJ1-6; D not certain. This CDR3 has 13 amino acids. Per the germline V gene, CDR1 is SGHTA and CDR2 is FQGTGA. Trimming stripped 5 bases from V and 8 bases from J, with 10 bases between. The CDR3 region has the DNA TGTGCCAGCAGCCCTTCCCCGGATTCACCCCTCCACTTT. Protein: CASSPSPDSPLHF.

The chain couples TRBV5-8 to TRBJ2-1; TRBD2 agrees at 15 bases. CDR1 is SGHTS and CDR2 is YDEGEE in the germline V gene. The CDR3 totals 19 residues. Trimming took 0 bases from V and 6 from J; bases not matched to a gene: 10. DNA of the CDR3: TGTGCCAGCAGCTTGGCCTTCGGACTAGCGGGGGGGATCCTCAATGAGCAGTTCTTC. Translating it yields CASSLAFGLAGGILNEQFF.